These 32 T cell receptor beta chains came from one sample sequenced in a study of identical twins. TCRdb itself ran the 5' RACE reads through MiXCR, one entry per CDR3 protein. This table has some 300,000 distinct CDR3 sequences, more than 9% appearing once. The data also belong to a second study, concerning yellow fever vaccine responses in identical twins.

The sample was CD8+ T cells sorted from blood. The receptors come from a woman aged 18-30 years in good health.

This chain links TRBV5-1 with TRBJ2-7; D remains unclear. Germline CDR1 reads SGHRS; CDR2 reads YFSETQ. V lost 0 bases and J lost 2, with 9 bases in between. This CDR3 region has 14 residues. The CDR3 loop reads CASSLEGEAYEQYF. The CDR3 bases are TGCGCCAGCAGCTTGGAGGGTGAAGCCTACGAGCAGTACTTC.

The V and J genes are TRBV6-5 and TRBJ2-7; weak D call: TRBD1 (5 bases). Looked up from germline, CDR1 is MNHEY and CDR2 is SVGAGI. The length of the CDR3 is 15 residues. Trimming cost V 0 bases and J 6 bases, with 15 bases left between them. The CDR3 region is CASSYSPGRIGEQYV. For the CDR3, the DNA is TGTGCCAGCAGTTACTCTCCAGGGCGGATCGGCGAGCAGTACGTC.

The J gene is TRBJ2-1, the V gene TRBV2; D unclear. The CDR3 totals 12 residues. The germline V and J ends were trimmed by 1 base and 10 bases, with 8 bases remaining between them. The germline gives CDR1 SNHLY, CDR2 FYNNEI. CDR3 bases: TGTGCCAGCAGTGAAGACGGAGAGGAGCAGTTCTTC. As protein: CASSEDGEEQFF.

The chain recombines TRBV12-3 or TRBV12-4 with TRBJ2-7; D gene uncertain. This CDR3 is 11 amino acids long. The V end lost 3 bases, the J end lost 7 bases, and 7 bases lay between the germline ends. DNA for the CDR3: TGTGCCAGCAGTTTCAAGGAAGAGCAGTACTTC. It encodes CASSFKEEQYF.

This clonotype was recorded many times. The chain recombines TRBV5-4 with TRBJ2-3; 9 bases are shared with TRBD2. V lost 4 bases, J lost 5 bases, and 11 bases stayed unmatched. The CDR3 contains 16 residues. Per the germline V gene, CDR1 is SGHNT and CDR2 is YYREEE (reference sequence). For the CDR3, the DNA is TGTGCCAGCAGCCCCGGTTGGCGGGGGGGAGAAGATACGCAGTATTTT. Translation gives CASSPGWRGGEDTQYF.

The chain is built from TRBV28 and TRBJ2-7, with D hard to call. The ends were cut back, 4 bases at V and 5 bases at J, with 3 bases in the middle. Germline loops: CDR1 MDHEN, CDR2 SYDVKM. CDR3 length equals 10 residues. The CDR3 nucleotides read TGTGCCAGCAGTTCCAACGAGCAGTACTTC. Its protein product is CASSSNEQYF.

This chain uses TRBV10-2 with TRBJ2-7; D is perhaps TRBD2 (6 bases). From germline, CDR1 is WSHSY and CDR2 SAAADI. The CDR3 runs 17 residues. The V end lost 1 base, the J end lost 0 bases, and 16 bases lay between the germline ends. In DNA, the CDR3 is TGCGCCAGCAGTGAGTGGGGAGGTGTTCAGAGCTCCTACGAGCAGTACTTC. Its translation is CASSEWGGVQSSYEQYF.

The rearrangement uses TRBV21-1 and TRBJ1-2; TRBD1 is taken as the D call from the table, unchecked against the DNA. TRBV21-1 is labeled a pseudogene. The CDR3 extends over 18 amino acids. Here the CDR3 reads CASSKGGRCENKNYGYTF. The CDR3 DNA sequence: TGTGCCAGCAGCAAAGGGGGACGGTGTGAAAATAAAAACTATGGCTACACCTTC.

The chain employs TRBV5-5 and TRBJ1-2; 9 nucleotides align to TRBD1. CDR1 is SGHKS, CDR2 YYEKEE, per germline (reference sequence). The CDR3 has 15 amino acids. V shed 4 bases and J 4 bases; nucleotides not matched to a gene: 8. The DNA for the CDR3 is TGTGCCAGCAGCCCCCGGGACAGGGCCCTCTATGGCTACACCTTC. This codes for CASSPRDRALYGYTF.

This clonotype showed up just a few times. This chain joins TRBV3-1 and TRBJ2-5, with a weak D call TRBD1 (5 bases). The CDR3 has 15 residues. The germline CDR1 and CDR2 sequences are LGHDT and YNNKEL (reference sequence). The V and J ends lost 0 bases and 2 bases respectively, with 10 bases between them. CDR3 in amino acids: CASSQDPPGQETQYF. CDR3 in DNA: TGTGCCAGCAGCCAAGATCCCCCAGGGCAAGAGACCCAGTACTTC.

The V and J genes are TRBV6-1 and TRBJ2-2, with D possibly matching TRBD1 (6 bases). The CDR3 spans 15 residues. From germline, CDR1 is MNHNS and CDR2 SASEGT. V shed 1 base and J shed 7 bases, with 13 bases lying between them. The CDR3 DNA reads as TGTGCCAGCAGTGAAGGTTGGGGGCAGGTCGGGGAGCTGTTTTTT. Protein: CASSEGWGQVGELFF.

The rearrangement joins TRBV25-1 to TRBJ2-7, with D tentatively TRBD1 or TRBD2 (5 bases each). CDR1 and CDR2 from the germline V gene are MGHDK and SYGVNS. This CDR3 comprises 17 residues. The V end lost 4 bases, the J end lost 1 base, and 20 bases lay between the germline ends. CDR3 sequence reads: CASSGLVAGEGSYEQYF. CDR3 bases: TGTGCCAGCAGTGGTTTGGTGGCAGGAGAGGGGTCCTACGAGCAGTACTTC.

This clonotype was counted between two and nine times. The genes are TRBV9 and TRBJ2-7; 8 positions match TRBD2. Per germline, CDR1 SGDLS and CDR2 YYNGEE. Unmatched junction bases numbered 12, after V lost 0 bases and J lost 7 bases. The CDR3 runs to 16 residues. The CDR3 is CASSVGTSWDLQEQYF. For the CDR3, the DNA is TGTGCCAGCAGCGTAGGGACTAGCTGGGATTTGCAGGAGCAGTACTTC.

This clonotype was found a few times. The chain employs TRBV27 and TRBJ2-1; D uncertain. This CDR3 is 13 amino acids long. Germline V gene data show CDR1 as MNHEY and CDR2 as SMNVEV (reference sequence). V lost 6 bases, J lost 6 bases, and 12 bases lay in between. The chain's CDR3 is CASRLTLVNEQFF. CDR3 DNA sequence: TGTGCCAGCAGACTCACGCTCGTCAATGAGCAGTTCTTC.

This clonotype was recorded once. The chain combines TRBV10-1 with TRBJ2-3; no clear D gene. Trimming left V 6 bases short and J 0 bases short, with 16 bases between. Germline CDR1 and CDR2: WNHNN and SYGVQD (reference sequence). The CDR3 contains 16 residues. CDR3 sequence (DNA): TGCGCCAGCAGCCACACCGGACGGTCTAGCACAGATACGCAGTATTTT. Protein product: CASSHTGRSSTDTQYF.

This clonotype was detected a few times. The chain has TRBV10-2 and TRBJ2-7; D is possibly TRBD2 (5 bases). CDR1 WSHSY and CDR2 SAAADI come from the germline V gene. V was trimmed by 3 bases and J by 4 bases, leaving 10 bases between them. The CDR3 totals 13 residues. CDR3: CASSDQTTYEQYV. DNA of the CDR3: TGCGCCAGCAGTGATCAGACTACGTACGAGCAGTACGTC.

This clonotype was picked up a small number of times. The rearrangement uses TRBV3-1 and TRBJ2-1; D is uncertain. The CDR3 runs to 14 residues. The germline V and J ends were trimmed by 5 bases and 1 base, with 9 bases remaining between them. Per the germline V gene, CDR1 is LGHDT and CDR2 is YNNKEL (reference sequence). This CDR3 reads CASSEVGSYNEQFF. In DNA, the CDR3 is TGTGCCAGCAGCGAGGTGGGATCCTACAATGAGCAGTTCTTC.

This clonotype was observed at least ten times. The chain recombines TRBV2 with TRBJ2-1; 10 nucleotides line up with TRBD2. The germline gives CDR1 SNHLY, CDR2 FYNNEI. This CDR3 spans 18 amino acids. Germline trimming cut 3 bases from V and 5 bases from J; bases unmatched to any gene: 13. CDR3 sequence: CASSEPAGGTPSNNEQFF. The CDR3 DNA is TGTGCCAGCAGTGAGCCAGCGGGAGGGACCCCTTCAAACAATGAGCAGTTCTTC. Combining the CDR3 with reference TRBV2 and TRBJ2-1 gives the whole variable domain EPEVTQTPSHQVTQMGQEVILRCVPISNHLYFYWYRQILGQKVEFLVSFYNNEISEKSEIFDDQFSVERPDGSNFTLKIRSTKLEDSAMYFCASSEPAGGTPSNNEQFFGPGTRLTVL.

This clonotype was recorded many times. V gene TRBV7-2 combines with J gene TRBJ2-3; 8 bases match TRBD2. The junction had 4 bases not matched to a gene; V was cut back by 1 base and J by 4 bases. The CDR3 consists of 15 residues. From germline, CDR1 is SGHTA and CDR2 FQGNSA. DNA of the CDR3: TGTGCCAGCAGCTTAGTCGGGGGGGGGCCAGATACGCAGTATTTT. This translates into CASSLVGGGPDTQYF.

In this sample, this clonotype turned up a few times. CDR3 in DNA: TGTGCCAGCCGGGGTATAGACAGAGAGACCCAGTACTTC. It translates to CASRGIDRETQYF. This chain uses TRBV21-1 with TRBJ2-5; the DNA was not used to check the table's D call, TRBD1. TRBV21-1 is termed a pseudogene. The CDR3 is 13 amino acids.

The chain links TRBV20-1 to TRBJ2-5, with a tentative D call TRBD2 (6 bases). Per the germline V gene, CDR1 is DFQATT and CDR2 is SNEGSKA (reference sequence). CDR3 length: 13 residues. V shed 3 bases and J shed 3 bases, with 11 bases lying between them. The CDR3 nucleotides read TGCAGTGCTAGGGGGGACTGGGAAGAGACCCAGTACTTC. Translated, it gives CSARGDWEETQYF.

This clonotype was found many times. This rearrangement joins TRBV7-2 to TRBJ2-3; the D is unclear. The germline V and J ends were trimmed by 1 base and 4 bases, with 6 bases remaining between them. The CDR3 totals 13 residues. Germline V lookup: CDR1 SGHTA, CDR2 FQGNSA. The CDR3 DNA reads TGTGCCAGCAGCTTAGTGACCTCAGATACGCAGTATTTT. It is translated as CASSLVTSDTQYF.

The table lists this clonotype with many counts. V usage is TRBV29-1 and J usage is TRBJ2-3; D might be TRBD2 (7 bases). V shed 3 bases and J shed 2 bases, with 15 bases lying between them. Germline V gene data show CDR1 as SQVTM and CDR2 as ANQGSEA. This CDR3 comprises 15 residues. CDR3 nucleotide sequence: TGCAGCGTTGAGATCGCGGGGGCCGCCACAGATACGCAGTATTTT. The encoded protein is CSVEIAGAATDTQYF.

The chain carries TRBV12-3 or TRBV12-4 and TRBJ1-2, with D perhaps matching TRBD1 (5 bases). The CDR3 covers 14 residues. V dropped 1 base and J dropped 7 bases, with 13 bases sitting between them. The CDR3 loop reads CASSLGQSALGYTF. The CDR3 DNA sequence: TGTGCCAGCAGTTTAGGACAGTCGGCGCTTGGCTACACCTTC.

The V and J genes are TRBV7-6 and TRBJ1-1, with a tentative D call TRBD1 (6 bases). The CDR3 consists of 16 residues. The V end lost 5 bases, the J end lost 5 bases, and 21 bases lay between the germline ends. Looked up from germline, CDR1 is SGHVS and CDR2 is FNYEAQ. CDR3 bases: TGTGCCAGCAGCATCGGGGGGGGGCTACGGATTACTGAAGCTTTCTTT. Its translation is CASSIGGGLRITEAFF. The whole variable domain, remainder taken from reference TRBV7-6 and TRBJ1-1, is GAGVSQSPRYKVTKRGQDVALRCDPISGHVSLYWYRQALGQGPEFLTYFNYEAQQDKSGLPNDRFSAERPEGSISTLTIQRTEQRDSAMYRCASSIGGGLRITEAFFGQGTRLTVV.

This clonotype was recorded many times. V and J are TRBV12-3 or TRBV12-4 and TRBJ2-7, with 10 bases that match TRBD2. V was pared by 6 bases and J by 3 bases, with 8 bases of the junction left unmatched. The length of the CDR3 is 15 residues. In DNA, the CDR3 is TGTGCCAGCAGGTCCGCTAGCGGGAGTTACTACGAGCAGTACTTC. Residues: CASRSASGSYYEQYF.

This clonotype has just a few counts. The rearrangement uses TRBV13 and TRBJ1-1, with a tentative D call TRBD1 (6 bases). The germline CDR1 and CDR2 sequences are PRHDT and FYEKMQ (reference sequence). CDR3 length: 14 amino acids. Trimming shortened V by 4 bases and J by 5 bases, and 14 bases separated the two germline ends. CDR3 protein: CASSSTQGQTEAFF. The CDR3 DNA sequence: TGTGCCAGCAGCTCGACACAGGGCCAAACTGAAGCTTTCTTT.

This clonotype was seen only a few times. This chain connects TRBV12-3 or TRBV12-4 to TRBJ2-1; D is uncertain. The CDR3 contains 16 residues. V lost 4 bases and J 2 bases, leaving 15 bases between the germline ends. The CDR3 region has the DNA TGTGCCAGCAGTTATTTATCGCTGGGTCCCTACAATGAGCAGTTCTTC. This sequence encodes CASSYLSLGPYNEQFF.

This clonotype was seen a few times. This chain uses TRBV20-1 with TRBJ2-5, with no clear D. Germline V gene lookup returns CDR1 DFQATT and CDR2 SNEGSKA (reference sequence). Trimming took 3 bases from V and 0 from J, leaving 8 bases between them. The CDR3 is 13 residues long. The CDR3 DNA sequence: TGCAGTGCTAGGAAGCAGTACCAAGAGACCCAGTACTTC. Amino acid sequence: CSARKQYQETQYF.

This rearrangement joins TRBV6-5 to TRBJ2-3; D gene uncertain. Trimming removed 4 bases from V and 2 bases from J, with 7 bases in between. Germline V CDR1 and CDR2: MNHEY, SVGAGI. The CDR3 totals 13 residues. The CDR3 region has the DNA TGTGCCAGCAGTTTAGACACCACAGATACGCAGTATTTT. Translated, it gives CASSLDTTDTQYF.

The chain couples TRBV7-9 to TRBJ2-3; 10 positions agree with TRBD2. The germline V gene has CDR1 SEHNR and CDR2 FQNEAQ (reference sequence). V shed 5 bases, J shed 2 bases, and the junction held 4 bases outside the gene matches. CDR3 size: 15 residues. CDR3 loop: CASSQGTSDTDTQYF. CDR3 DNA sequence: TGTGCCAGCAGCCAAGGGACTAGCGACACAGATACGCAGTATTTT.

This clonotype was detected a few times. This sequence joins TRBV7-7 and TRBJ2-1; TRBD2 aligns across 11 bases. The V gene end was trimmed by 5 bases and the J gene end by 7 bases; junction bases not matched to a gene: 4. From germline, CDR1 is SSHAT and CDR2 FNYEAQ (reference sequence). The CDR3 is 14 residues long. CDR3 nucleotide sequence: TGTGCCAGCAGCGCGGGACTAGCGGAGAATGAGCAGTTCTTC. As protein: CASSAGLAENEQFF.